This T cell receptor beta chain was recorded in a study of early T cells in non-severe SARS-CoV-2 infection. CDR1 and CDR2 (germline): MDHEN, SYDVKM. This CDR3 is built from 14 residues. V was cut by 3 bases and J by 5 bases, with 14 bases left in between. This clonotype was observed at least ten times. TCRdb itself ran the 5' RACE reads through MiXCR, one entry per CDR3 protein. The data show about 80,000 distinct CDR3 sequences, approximately 12% seen once. The material sequenced was whole blood. This chain links TRBV28 with TRBJ2-7; D is possibly TRBD1 (5 bases). The receptor comes from an adult who was a healthcare worker with PCR-confirmed SARS-CoV-2 infection or an uninfected control (not recorded which). The CDR3 region is CASSFPPRADEQYF. CDR3 sequence (DNA): TGTGCCAGCAGTTTCCCCCCCAGGGCGGACGAGCAGTACTTC.